These 31 T cell receptor beta chains share one sample of origin, sequenced in a study of CD8 T cells in cerebrospinal fluid in Alzheimer's disease. TCRdb reprocessed the 10x single-cell sequencing reads and reports one entry per CDR3 protein, with no DNA. The sample data list several hundred distinct CDR3 sequences. Sequenced sample: cerebrospinal fluid. These receptors were taken from a human donor in good health.

In terms of frequency, this clonotype is medium-sized. The chain joins TRBV5-1 to TRBJ2-6; the D call of TRBD1 rests on TCRdb alone, since no DNA is present to check it. Germline CDR1 reads SGHRS; CDR2 reads YFSETQ. The CDR3 is 14 residues long. This chain's CDR3 is CATNPETGANVLTF.

The chain couples TRBV19 to TRBJ1-6. The CDR3 extends over 17 amino acids. CDR1 and CDR2 from the germline V gene are LNHDA and SQIVND (reference sequence). This CDR3 reads CASSIEAVPSYNSPLHF.

This clonotype ranks as medium-sized in terms of frequency. V usage is TRBV20-1 and J usage is TRBJ1-5; TCRdb outputs TRBD1, but without DNA this stays unchecked. The length of the CDR3 is 13 residues. The V gene's germline CDR1 is DFQATT and CDR2 SNEGSKA (reference sequence). The CDR3 loop is CSAQDRRSLAQHF.

The rearrangement joins TRBV4-2 to TRBJ2-3; the D call from TCRdb, TRBD1, cannot be confirmed without DNA. Looked up from germline, CDR1 is LGHNA and CDR2 is YNFKEQ. The CDR3 covers 17 residues. CDR3 sequence reads: CASSLRVGGLRTDTQYF.

This chain joins TRBV11-2 and TRBJ2-2; the TRBD2 assignment by TCRdb is unverifiable without DNA. CDR1 and CDR2 (germline): SGHAT, FQNNGV. This CDR3 spans 17 amino acids. The CDR3 spells CASSYRFSGSNTGELFF.

This clonotype registers medium-sized by frequency. The J gene is TRBJ1-2, the V gene TRBV19; TCRdb's assignment of TRBD1 cannot be checked, as there is no DNA. Germline V gene lookup returns CDR1 LNHDA and CDR2 SQIVND (reference sequence). The CDR3 loop spans 14 amino acids. The chain's CDR3 is CASGDSRTNYGYTF.

This clonotype is deemed medium-sized by its frequency. The chain uses TRBV6-5 and TRBJ1-2; as DNA is missing, the TRBD1 call by TCRdb cannot be tested. Germline V gene data show CDR1 as MNHEY and CDR2 as SVGAGI. This CDR3 is 13 amino acids long. CDR3 amino acids: CASTLIQDHGYTF.

This clonotype is labeled medium-sized based on frequency. The V and J genes are TRBV9 and TRBJ1-3. CDR1 SGDLS and CDR2 YYNGEE come from the germline V gene. This CDR3 spans 14 amino acids. The CDR3 reads CASSVSRDRNTIYF.

In terms of frequency, this clonotype is medium-sized. The chain joins TRBV5-5 to TRBJ1-5. The CDR3 loop spans 13 amino acids. CDR1 is SGHKS, CDR2 YYEKEE, per germline (reference sequence). The CDR3 loop is CASSWTANQPQHF.

This clonotype is called medium-sized based on its frequency. The V call is TRBV6-5, the J call TRBJ1-3. The CDR3 totals 13 residues. Germline V gene data show CDR1 as MNHEY and CDR2 as SVGAGI. The CDR3 here is CASSGLTGNTIYF.

Judged by frequency, this clonotype is medium-sized (0.01 to 0.1%). The rearrangement uses TRBV20-1 and TRBJ1-2; as DNA is missing, the TRBD1 call by TCRdb cannot be tested. The CDR3 consists of 13 residues. Per germline, CDR1 DFQATT and CDR2 SNEGSKA (reference sequence). This CDR3 is CSAPTGQGYGYTF.

This clonotype is medium-sized by frequency. The chain links TRBV11-1 to TRBJ2-1; lacking DNA, the TRBD1 call made by TCRdb goes unchecked. Germline-derived CDR1 and CDR2 are SGHAT and FQDESV (reference sequence). CDR3 length: 17 amino acids. CDR3 loop: CASSLAMGGEIYNEQFF.

J is TRBJ1-2 and V is TRBV11-3. The CDR3 covers 13 residues. Germline V gene sequence: CDR1 SGHNT, CDR2 YENEEA. The CDR3 protein is CASSPSPAMGYTF.

This clonotype is called medium-sized based on its frequency. The chain couples TRBV6-1 to TRBJ2-7; TCRdb outputs TRBD1, but without DNA this stays unchecked. This CDR3 contains 12 residues. In germline, CDR1 is MNHNS, CDR2 SASEGT. The CDR3 sequence: CASSFQGYEQYF.

This clonotype is medium-sized by frequency. This rearrangement joins TRBV6-5 to TRBJ1-2; TCRdb's D call, TRBD1, is unchecked because there is no DNA. Germline CDR1 reads MNHEY; CDR2 reads SVGAGI. The CDR3 loop spans 14 amino acids. The CDR3 sequence is CASSYSTGENGYTF.

This clonotype is labeled medium-sized (0.01 to 0.1%) based on frequency. The chain has TRBV20-1 and TRBJ2-1; the D gene TCRdb calls, TRBD2, cannot be checked with no DNA. Looked up from germline, CDR1 is DFQATT and CDR2 is SNEGSKA (reference sequence). The CDR3 spans 16 residues. The CDR3 protein is CSASELAGGRNNEQFF.

This clonotype is medium-sized by frequency. This chain uses TRBV27 with TRBJ1-4; the D call from TCRdb, TRBD1, cannot be confirmed without DNA. CDR1 is MNHEY and CDR2 is SMNVEV in the germline V gene (reference sequence). This CDR3 has 15 residues. CDR3 sequence: CASRTLTATNEKLFF.

This clonotype is deemed medium-sized by its frequency. V usage is TRBV29-1 and J usage is TRBJ1-1; TCRdb returns TRBD1, unconfirmable since there is no DNA. CDR1 SQVTM and CDR2 ANQGSEA come from the germline V gene. The CDR3 contains 12 residues. Here the CDR3 reads CSAGDGYTEAFF.

By frequency, this clonotype is medium-sized. The chain couples TRBV19 to TRBJ2-1. Germline loops: CDR1 LNHDA, CDR2 SQIVND (reference sequence). The CDR3 has 12 residues. CDR3: CASSIVVHEQFF.

This clonotype is deemed large (0.1 to 1%) by its frequency. The chain uses TRBV4-2 and TRBJ2-1; TCRdb selects TRBD2, and the lack of DNA leaves this call unchecked. This CDR3 comprises 15 residues. Germline CDR1 LGHNA, CDR2 YNFKEQ. This CDR3 reads CASSQAAGSYNEQFF.

This clonotype is classed as medium-sized by frequency. The J gene is TRBJ2-1, the V gene TRBV5-4. The CDR3 runs to 15 residues. Germline CDR1 reads SGHNT; CDR2 reads YYREEE (reference sequence). CDR3 in amino acids: CASSLEELSYNEQFF.

This clonotype registers medium-sized by frequency. The V call is TRBV30, the J call TRBJ2-5; with no DNA, the TCRdb D assignment of TRBD2 cannot be verified. The CDR3 covers 14 residues. Per the germline V gene, CDR1 is GTSNPN and CDR2 is SVGIG (reference sequence). The CDR3 spells CAWRIAGGQETQYF. Based on the CDR3 plus reference TRBV30 and TRBJ2-5, the full variable domain is SQTIHQWPATLVQPVGSPLSLECTVEGTSNPNLYWYRQAAGRGLQLLFYSVGIGQISSEVPQNLSASRPQDRQFILSSKKLLLSDSGFYLCAWRIAGGQETQYFGPGTRLLVL.

This clonotype is classed as medium-sized (0.01 to 0.1%) by frequency. This chain joins TRBV28 and TRBJ2-5; TCRdb's assignment of TRBD1 cannot be checked, as there is no DNA. The CDR3 spans 14 residues. Germline-derived CDR1 and CDR2 are MDHEN and SYDVKM. This CDR3 is CASSNRDNKETQYF.

Its frequency marks this clonotype as large. V usage is TRBV6-5 and J usage is TRBJ1-5; TCRdb designates TRBD1, a call that cannot be tested without DNA. The V gene's germline CDR1 is MNHEY and CDR2 SVGAGI. CDR3 length: 11 residues. CDR3 amino acids: CATGRDQPQHF.

Considering frequency, this clonotype is medium-sized (0.01 to 0.1%). This chain uses TRBV6-1 with TRBJ2-7; TCRdb lists TRBD1, though no DNA is available to test this call. The CDR3 runs 14 residues. Germline V gives CDR1 MNHNS, CDR2 SASEGT. The CDR3 region is CASSRTGGSYEQYF.

By frequency, this clonotype registers medium-sized. The chain joins TRBV27 to TRBJ1-2. The CDR3 is 14 amino acids. Germline CDR1 MNHEY, CDR2 SMNVEV (reference sequence). This CDR3 reads CASTAGLPGGGYTF.

Frequency places this clonotype as medium-sized (0.01 to 0.1%). The chain has TRBV2 and TRBJ1-1. The V gene's germline CDR1 is SNHLY and CDR2 FYNNEI. There are 13 residues in the CDR3. This CDR3 is CASSEVVAIRAFF.

By frequency, this clonotype registers medium-sized (0.01 to 0.1%). The chain couples TRBV2 to TRBJ1-2. Germline-derived CDR1 and CDR2 are SNHLY and FYNNEI. The CDR3 runs to 13 residues. The CDR3 protein is CASGLEGNYGYTF.

This clonotype is labeled medium-sized (0.01 to 0.1%) based on frequency. The rearrangement uses TRBV12-3 or TRBV12-4 and TRBJ1-5. The CDR3 loop spans 15 amino acids. The CDR3 sequence: CASSLGPRVGQPQHF.

Frequency places this clonotype as medium-sized. This chain joins TRBV27 and TRBJ2-2; TCRdb's D call, TRBD2, is unchecked because there is no DNA. The germline gives CDR1 MNHEY, CDR2 SMNVEV (reference sequence). CDR3 length equals 15 residues. CDR3 sequence: CASRRGLAGTGELFF.

This clonotype is labeled medium-sized (0.01 to 0.1%) based on frequency. The chain employs TRBV24-1 and TRBJ2-3; TCRdb calls TRBD1, which cannot be checked without DNA. The CDR3 has 15 residues. The germline V gene encodes CDR1 KGHDR and CDR2 SFDVKD. The CDR3 protein is CATSDRGQGKDTQYF.